This T cell receptor beta chain is from a study of PD-L1 blockade in urothelial cancer. Only in-frame clones appear in the TCRdb table, and some are missing; sequencing was by immunoSEQ multiplex PCR. The sample lists 70,000 or so clones; under 90% were seen once. The CDR3 length is 15 residues. The ends were cut back, 1 base at V and 4 bases at J, with 13 bases in the middle. Looked up from germline, CDR1 is SGHTA and CDR2 is FQGNSA. The TCR comes from a man in his 70s with urothelial cancer. The chain couples TRBV7-2 to TRBJ1-2; D is unclear. Sequencing used PBMCs, obtained around atezolizumab (anti-PD-L1) treatment. CDR3 DNA sequence: TGTGCCAGCAGCTTAGACCCAGGCGACGTCTATGGCTACACCTTC. This sequence encodes CASSLDPGDVYGYTF.